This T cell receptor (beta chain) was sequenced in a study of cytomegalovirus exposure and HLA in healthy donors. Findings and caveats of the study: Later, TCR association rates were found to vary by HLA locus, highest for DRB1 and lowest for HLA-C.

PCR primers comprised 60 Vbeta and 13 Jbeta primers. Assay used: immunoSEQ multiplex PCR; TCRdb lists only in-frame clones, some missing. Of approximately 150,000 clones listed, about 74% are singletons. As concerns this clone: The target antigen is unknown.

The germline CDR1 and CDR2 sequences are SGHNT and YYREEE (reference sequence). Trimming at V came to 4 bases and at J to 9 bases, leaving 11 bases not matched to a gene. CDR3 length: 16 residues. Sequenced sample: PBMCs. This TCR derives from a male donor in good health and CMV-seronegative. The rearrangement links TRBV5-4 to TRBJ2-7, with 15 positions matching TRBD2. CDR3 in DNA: TGTGCCAGCAGCCTGGGACTAGCGGGGGGCCGCCTCGGGCAGTACTTC. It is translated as CASSLGLAGGRLGQYF. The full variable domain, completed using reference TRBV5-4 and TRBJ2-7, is ETGVTQSPTHLIKTRGQQVTLRCSSQSGHNTVSWYQQALGQGPQFIFQYYREEENGRGNFPPRFSGLQFPNYSSELNVNALELDDSALYLCASSLGLAGGRLGQYFGPGTRLTVT.